This T cell receptor (beta chain) was captured by sequencing in a study of blood T cell repertoires in COVID-19. Study overall: Donors in the United States, Italy and Spain gave samples during acute or convalescent COVID-19.

As handled by the study authors: How many nucleated cells were present was estimated from reference gene primer amplification. Only in-frame clones appear in the TCRdb table, and some are missing; sequencing was by immunoSEQ multiplex PCR. Clone size and the V and J calls come from that table; the DNA yielded D and trimming. The table has some 250,000 clones, 65% to 85% seen once. This CDR3 is built from 13 residues. With V trimmed by 5 bases and J by 6 bases, 4 bases remained unmatched. Germline CDR1 and CDR2: SGHTA and FQGNSA. Sequencing used peripheral blood. This receptor was obtained from a man in his forties with active or convalescent COVID-19. The V gene is TRBV7-2, the J gene TRBJ1-5; 7 nucleotides match TRBD1. The DNA of the CDR3 is TGTGCCAGCAGCCTCCGACAGGGTCAGCCCCAGCATTTT. As protein: CASSLRQGQPQHF.